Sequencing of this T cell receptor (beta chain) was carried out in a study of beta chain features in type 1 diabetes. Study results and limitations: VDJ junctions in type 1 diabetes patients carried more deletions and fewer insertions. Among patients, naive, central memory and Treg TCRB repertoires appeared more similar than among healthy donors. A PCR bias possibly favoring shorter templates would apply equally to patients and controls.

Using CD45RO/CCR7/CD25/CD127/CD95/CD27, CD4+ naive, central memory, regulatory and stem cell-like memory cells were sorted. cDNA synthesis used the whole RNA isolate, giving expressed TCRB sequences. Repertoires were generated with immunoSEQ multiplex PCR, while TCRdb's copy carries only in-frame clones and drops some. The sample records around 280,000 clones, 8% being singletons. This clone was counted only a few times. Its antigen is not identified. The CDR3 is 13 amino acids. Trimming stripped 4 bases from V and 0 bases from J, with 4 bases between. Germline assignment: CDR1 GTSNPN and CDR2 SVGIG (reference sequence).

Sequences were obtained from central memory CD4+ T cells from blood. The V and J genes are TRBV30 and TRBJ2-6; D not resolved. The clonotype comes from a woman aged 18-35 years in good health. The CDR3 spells CAWTHSGANVLTF. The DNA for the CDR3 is TGTGCCTGGACACACTCTGGGGCCAACGTCCTGACTTTC.